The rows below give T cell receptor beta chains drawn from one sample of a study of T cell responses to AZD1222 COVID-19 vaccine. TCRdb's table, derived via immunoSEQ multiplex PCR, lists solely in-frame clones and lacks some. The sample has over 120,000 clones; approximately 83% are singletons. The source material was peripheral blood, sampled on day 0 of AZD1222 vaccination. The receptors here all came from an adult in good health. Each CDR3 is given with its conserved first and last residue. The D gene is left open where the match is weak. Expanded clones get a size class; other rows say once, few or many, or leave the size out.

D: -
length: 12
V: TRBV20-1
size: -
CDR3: CSASMNNQPQHF

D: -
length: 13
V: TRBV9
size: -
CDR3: CASRSPGSNGYTF

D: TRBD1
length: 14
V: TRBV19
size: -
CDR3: CASTWDRGNTEAFF

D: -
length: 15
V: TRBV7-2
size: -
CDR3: CASSPGGTGANVLTF

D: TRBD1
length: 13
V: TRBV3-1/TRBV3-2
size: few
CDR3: CASSWGQATGYTF

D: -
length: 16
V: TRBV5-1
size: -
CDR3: CASSLGGGGGTYEQYF

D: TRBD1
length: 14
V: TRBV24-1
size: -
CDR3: CATSDAQGAFGYTF

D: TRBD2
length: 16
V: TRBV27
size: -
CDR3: CASSPLAASSTDTQYF

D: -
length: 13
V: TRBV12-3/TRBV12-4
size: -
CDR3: CASSLGSSYEQYF

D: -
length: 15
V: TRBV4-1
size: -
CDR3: CASSQDPGGYNEQFF

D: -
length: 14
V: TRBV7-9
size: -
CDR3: CASSLVGGSYEQYF

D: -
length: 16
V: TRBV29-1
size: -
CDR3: CSCYGNRVRGEGGYTF

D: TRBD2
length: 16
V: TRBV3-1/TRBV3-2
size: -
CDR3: CASSRDSGSPYNEQFF

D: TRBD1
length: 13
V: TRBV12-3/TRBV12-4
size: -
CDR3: CASSPDRVPEAFF

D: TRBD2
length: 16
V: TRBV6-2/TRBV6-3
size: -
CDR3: CASSPRWLAVYNEQFF

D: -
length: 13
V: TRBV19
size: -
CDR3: CASSIAEIEKLFF

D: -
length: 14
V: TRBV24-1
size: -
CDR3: CATSESGWGNEQFF

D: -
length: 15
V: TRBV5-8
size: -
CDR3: CASSLGERAQETQYF

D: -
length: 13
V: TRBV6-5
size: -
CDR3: CASSFGTNEKLFF

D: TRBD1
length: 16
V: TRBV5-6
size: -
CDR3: CASSLGDREGGNTIYF

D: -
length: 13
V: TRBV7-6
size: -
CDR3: CASSFAHADTQYF

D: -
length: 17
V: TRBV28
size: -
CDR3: CASSLRAEIDGTDTQYF

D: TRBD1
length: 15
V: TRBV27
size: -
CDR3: CASSFPGQGSYEQYF

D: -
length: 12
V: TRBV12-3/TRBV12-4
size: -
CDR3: CASTFGGWGYTF

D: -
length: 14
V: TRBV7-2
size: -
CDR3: CASSLRGPRETQYF

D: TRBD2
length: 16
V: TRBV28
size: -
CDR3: CASSGNRLAGAYEQYF

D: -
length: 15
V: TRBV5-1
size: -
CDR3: CASSFEGGRSGELFF

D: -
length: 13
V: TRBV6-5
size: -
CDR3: CASSYSMTYEQYF

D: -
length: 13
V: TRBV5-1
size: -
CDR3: CASSRNTNTEAFF

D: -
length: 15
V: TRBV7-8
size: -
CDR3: CASSLQGRHTDTQYF

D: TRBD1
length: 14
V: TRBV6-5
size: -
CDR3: CASISGQANYGYTF

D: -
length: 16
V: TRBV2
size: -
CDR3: CASSDYRGMVYNEQFF

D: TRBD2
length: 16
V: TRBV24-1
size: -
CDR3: CATSDSAGGHYNEQFF

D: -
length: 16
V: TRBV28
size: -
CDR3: CASTPLGTGTYNEQFF

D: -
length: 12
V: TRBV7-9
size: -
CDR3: CASPAEGDTIYF

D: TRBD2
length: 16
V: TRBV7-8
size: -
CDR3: CASSYPGLGITDTQYF

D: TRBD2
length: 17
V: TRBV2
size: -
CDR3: CASSEAGLLAGADTQYF

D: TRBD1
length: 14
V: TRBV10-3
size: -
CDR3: CAISPGQGGYGYTF

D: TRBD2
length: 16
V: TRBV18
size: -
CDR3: CASSPNYGGAAGELFF

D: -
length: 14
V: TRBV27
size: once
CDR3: CASSFGGGGAEAFF

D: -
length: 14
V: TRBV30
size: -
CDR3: CAWSVRGVDSPLHF

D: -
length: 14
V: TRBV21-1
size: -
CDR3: CASSSRDTQETQYF

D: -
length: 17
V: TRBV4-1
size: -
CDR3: CASSQALDSPLPYGYTF

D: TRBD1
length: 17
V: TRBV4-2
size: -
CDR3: CASSQDRLGVGANVLTF

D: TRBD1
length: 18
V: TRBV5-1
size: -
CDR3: CASSSHLTGQGRHYGYTF

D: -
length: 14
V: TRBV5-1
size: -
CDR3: CASSNPSGGHGYTF

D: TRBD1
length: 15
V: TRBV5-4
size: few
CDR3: CASSDGQGAMNEQYF

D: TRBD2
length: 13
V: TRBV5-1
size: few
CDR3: CASSLRREETQYF

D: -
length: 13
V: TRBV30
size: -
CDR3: CAWTPFINSPLHF